This T cell receptor beta chain was sequenced in a study of shared clonotypes between healthy human individuals. Study details: Three plates were used per donor for CD4 naive, three for CD4 memory, two for CD8 naive and one for CD8 memory.

Trimming took off 7 bases at V and 4 bases at J, with 14 bases between the two ends. The V gene's germline CDR1 is MGHDK and CDR2 SYGVNS. The CDR3 is 14 residues long. Findings and caveats of the study: Among the subsets, naive ones generally showed larger estimated richness than memory ones. A few donors held about 5% of naive CD4 clonotypes in common.

Details on this clone: The antigen is undetermined.

Profiling relied on immunoSEQ multiplex PCR, and the TCRdb table lists in-frame clones only, not all of them. This table has about 2,100,000 clones, approximately 94% appearing once. Naive CD8 isolation took CD45RO-negative cells positively selected for CCR7 and excluded terminally differentiated effector memory CD45RA+ cells. Sequencing was done on a sample of naive CD8+ T cells from PBMCs. The gene calls are TRBV25-1 and TRBJ2-1; tentative D call: TRBD1 (7 bases). This clonotype was obtained from a man between 18 and 35 years old in good health. Some clones in this sample may be carry-over from other donors' samples. CDR3 DNA sequence: TGTGCCAGCACGGCGGGGACAGTTTACAATGAGCAGTTCTTC. Protein sequence: CASTAGTVYNEQFF.